Included here is one T cell receptor beta chain sequence, with context. Its antigen remains undetermined. Per-nucleotide qualities are absent, and no much larger clonotype sits a single base away. To estimate absolute template abundance from read counts, synthetic TCR analog templates were spiked into each PCR. Using the immunoSEQ assay, TCRbeta CDR3 regions were amplified from genomic DNA with bias-controlled V and J gene primers. Sequencing of rearranged TCRbeta segments was performed at approximately 20X coverage. As for the authors' bioinformatics: Sequencing errors were corrected by clustering, and CDR3s were annotated against IMGT so that V, D and J genes could be assigned. Downstream analyses used only productive TCRbeta rearrangements, leaving out any out-of-frame or stop-codon sequences. Clonality was calculated as one minus the Shannon entropy normalized by the log of the number of unique productive sequences. Fisher's exact test with Benjamini-Hochberg correction, using a cutoff of adjusted p below 0.01, was how clones that differed between time points or between blood and tumor were identified. TCRdb holds this immuneACCESS table with in-frame rearrangements only. Some clones are missing; in checked studies, unresolved V genes explain under half, and the rest has no known cause. V and J calls and clone size are those listed in that table; D and trimming were worked out from the DNA. The sample records about 84,000 clones, roughly 87% of which are singletons. Of the sample, over 7.5% is held by the ten largest clones.

This specimen comes from a study of PD-L1 blockade in urothelial cancer (dated by TCRdb to 2016 to 2017). In terms of the full investigation: Therapy was started in the mid-2010s for all patients, and atezolizumab 1,200 mg was administered intravenously every 3 weeks. About 90% of the roughly 30 patients were identified as males with urothelial cancer of bladder origin, and a prior smoking history was reported by 18 of 29 patients. An ECOG performance status of 0 or 1 was recorded for the patients, and 0 to 3 prior chemotherapy regimens had been received by the patients. Blood samples were analyzed at 3 weeks after treatment start (second dose) and at 6 weeks after treatment start. Blood samples yielded a median of around 150,000 T cells and around 80,000 unique TCRs, with median clonality approximately 0.08. An exploratory multi-omic analysis was conducted of the somatic, immune and clinical correlates of response to PD-L1 blockade with atezolizumab in urothelial cancer. Pretreatment tumor samples, along with matched peripheral blood serially collected before and after atezolizumab treatment, were subjected to TCR sequencing. Durable clinical benefit was defined as progression-free survival longer than 6 months, and TCR features were also tested against progression-free and overall survival. In the same patients who had TCR sequencing, pretreatment tumors also underwent whole exome sequencing and RNA sequencing. Fewer than ten patients reached durable clinical benefit, while 20 patients did not. Under 30 patients had pretreatment blood TCR-seq, about 25 had at least one posttreatment blood collection, and about 25 had tumor TCR-seq. The investigation overall reported the following: A pretreatment peripheral blood TCR clonality below the median was linked to improved progression-free and overall survival. Patients with durable benefit showed greater expansion of tumor-associated TCR clones in peripheral blood 3 weeks after starting treatment (n of about 21, p = 0.022). Because the sample size was small (n ≈ 29) and many of the analyses were exploratory, the results are meant to be hypothesis-generating.

A total of 25 to 30 patients with locally advanced or metastatic urothelial carcinoma, treated at Memorial Sloan Kettering on a trial protocol, made up the cohort. Peripheral blood mononuclear cells were collected pretreatment and during treatment, with between 1 and 8 total time points per patient. The Qiagen DNeasy Blood extraction kit was used to purify genomic DNA from total PBMCs and tumor samples. PBMCs were collected pretreatment and during treatment, and were isolated and stored as previously described. CDR1 and CDR2, per the germline V gene (reference sequence), are SGHNT and YYREEE. Measured from the cysteine to the phenylalanine, the CDR3 is 12 residues long. Of all the DNA, just the CDR3 is kept, 36 bases in frame from base 1. Trimming at the junction amounts to 4 bases on V and 4 bases on J, and the germline ends lie 9 bases apart.

The rearranged chain carries TRBV5-4 and TRBJ2-7, with TRBD2 perhaps the D gene, on 5 matching bases. This clonotype was sampled from a man in his sixties or seventies with urothelial cancer. The input for sequencing was PBMCs, taken around atezolizumab (anti-PD-L1) treatment. The DNA sequence is TGTGCCAGCAGCAAGGACTTATACGAGCAGTACTTC. The translation is CASSKDLYEQYF.